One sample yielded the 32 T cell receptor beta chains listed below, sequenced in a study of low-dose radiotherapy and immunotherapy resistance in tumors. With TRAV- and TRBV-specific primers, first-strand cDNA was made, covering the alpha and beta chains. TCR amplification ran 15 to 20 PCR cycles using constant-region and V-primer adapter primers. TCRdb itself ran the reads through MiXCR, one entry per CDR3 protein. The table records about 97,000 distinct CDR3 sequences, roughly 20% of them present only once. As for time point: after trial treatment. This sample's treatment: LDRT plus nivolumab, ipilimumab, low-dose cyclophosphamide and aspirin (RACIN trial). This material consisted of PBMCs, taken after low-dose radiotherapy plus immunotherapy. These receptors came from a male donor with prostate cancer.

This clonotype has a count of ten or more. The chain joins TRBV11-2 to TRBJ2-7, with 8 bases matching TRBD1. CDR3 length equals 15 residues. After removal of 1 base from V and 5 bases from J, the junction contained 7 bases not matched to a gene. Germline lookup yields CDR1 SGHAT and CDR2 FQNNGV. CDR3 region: CASSLGRQGSDEQYF. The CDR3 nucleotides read TGTGCCAGCAGCTTAGGTAGACAGGGGAGCGACGAGCAGTACTTC.

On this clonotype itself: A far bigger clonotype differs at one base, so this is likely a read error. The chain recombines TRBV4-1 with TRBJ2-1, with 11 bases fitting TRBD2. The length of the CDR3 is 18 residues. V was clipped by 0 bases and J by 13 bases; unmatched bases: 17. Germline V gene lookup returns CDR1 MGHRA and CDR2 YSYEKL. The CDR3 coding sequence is TGCGCCAGCAGCCAAGAGACGCTAGCGGGGGGCCTCCAAGAGACCCAGTTCTTC. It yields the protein CASSQETLAGGLQETQFF.

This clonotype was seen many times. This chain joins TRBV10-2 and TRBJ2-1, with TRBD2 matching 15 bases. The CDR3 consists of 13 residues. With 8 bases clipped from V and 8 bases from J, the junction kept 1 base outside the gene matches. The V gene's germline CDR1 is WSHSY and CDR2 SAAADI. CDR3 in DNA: TGCGCCAGCGGACTAGCGGGGGGGCATGAGCAGTTCTTC. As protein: CASGLAGGHEQFF.

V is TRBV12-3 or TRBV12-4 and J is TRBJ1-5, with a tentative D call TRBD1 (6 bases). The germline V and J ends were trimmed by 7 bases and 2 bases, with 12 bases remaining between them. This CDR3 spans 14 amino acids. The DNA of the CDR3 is TGTGCCAGCAACAGGGACGGCGGCAATCAGCCCCAGCATTTT. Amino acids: CASNRDGGNQPQHF.

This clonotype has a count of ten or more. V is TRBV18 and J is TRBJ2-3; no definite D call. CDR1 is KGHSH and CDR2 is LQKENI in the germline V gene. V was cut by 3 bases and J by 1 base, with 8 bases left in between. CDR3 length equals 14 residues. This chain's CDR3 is CASSPDSGTDTQYF. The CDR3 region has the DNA TGTGCCAGCTCACCCGACTCGGGCACAGATACGCAGTATTTT. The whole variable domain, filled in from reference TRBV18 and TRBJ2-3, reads NAGVMQNPRHLVRRRGQEARLRCSPMKGHSHVYWYRQLPEEGLKFMVYLQKENIIDESGMPKERFSAEFPKEGPSILRIQQVVRGDSAAYFCASSPDSGTDTQYFGPGTRLTVL.

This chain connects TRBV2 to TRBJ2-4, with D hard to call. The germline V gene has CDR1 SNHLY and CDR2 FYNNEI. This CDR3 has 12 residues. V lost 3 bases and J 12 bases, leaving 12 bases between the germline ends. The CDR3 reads CASSEGRVRQYF. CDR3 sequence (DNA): TGTGCCAGCAGTGAGGGTCGCGTACGTCAGTACTTC.

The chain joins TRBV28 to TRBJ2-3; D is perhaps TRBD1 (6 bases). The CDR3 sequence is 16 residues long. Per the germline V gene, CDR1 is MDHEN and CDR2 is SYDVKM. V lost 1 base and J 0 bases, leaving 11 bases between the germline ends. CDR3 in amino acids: CASSLYAGASTDTQYF. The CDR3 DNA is TGTGCCAGCAGTTTATATGCAGGGGCTAGCACAGATACGCAGTATTTT.

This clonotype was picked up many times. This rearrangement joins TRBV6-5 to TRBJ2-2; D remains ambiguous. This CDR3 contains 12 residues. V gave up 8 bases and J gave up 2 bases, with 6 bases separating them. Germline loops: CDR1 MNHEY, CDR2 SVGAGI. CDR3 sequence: CASRANTGELFF. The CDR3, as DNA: TGTGCCAGCCGGGCCAACACCGGGGAGCTGTTTTTT.

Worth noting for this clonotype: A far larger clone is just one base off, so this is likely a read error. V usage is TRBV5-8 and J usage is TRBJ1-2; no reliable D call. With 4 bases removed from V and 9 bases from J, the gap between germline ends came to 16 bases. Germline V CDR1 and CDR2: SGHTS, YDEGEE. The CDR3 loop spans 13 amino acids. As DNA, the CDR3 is TGTGCCAGCAGCCTCCCTAGTCACGGTAGCTACACCTTC. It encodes CASSLPSHGSYTF. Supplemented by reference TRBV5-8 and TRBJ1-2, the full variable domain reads EAGVTQSPTHLIKTRGQQATLRCSPISGHTSVYWYQQALGLGLQFLLWYDEGEERNRGNFPPRFSGRQFPNYSSELNVNALELEDSALYLCASSLPSHGSYTFGSGTRLTVV.

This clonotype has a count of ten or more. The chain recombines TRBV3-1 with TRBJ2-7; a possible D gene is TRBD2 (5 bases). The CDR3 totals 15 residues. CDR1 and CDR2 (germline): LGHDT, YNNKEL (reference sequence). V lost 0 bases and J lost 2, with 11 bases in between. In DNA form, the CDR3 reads TGTGCCAGCAGCCAAGAAGGACTCAACACCTACGAGCAGTACTTC. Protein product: CASSQEGLNTYEQYF.

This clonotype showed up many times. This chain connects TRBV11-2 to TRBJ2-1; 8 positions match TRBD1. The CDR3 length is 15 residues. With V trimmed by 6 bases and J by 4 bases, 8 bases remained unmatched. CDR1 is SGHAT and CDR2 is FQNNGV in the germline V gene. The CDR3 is CASSARGRKYNEQFF. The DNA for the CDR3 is TGTGCCAGCAGTGCCAGGGGGCGAAAGTACAATGAGCAGTTCTTC.

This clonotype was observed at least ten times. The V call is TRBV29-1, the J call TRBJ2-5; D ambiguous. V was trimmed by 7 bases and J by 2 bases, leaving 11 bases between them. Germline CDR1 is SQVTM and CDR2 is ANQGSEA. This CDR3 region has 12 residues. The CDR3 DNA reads TGCAGCGCATCAAGTGGGCAAGAGACCCAGTACTTC. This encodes CSASSGQETQYF.

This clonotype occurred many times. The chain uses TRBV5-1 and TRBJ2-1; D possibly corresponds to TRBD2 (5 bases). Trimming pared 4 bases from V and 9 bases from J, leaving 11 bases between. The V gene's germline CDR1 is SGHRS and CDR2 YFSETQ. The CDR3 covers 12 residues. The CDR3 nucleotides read TGCGCCAGCAGCAACACGGGGAGTGAGCAGTTCTTC. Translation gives CASSNTGSEQFF. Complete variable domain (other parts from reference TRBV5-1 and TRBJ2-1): KAGVTQTPRYLIKTRGQQVTLSCSPISGHRSVSWYQQTPGQGLQFLFEYFSETQRNKGNFPGRFSGRQFSNSRSEMNVSTLELGDSALYLCASSNTGSEQFFGPGTRLTVL.

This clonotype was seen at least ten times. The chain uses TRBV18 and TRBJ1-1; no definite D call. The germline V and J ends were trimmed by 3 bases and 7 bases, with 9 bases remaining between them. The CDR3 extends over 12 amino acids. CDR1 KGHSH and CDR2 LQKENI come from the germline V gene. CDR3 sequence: CASSPSSVEAFF. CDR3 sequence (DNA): TGTGCCAGCTCACCGAGCAGCGTTGAAGCTTTCTTT.

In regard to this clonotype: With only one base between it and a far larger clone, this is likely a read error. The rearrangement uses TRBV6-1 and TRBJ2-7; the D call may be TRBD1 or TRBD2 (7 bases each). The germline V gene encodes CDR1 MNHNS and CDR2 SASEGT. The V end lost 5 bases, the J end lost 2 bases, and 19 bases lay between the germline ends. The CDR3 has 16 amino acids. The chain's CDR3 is CASSYGGTVSPYEQYF. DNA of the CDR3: TGTGCCAGCAGTTACGGGGGGACAGTAAGCCCCTACGAGCAGTACTTC.

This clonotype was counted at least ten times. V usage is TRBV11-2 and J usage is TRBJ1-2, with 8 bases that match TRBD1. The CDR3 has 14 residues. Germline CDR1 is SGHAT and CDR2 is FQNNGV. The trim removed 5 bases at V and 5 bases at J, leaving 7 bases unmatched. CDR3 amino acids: CASSIGTGLYGYTF. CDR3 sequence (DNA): TGTGCCAGCAGCATAGGGACAGGACTGTATGGCTACACCTTC. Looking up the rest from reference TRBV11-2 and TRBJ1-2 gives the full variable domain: EAGVAQSPRYKIIEKRQSVAFWCNPISGHATLYWYQQILGQGPKLLIQFQNNGVVDDSQLPKDRFSAERLKGVDSTLKIQPAKLEDSAVYLCASSIGTGLYGYTFGSGTRLTVV.

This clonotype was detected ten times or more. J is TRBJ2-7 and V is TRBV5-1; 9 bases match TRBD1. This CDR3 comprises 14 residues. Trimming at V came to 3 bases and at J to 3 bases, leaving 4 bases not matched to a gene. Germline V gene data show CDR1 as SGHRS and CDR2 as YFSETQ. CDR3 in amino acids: CASSSPGQGYEQYF. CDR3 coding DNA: TGCGCCAGCAGCTCCCCGGGACAGGGCTACGAGCAGTACTTC.

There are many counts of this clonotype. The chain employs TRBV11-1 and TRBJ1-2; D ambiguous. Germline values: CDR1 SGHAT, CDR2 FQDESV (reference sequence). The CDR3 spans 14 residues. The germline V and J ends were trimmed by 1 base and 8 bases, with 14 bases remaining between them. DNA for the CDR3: TGTGCCAGCAGCTTAGGGGCAGGATCCCTAGGCTACACCTTC. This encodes CASSLGAGSLGYTF. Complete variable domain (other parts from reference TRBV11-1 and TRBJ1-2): EAEVAQSPRYKITEKSQAVAFWCDPISGHATLYWYRQILGQGPELLVQFQDESVVDDSQLPKDRFSAERLKGVDSTLKIQPAELGDSAMYLCASSLGAGSLGYTFGSGTRLTVV.

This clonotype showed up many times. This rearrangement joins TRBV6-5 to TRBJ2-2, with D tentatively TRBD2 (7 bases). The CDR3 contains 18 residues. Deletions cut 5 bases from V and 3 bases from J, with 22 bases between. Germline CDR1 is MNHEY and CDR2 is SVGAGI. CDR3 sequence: CASSPLSGGGEDTGELFF. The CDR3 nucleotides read TGTGCCAGCAGTCCCCTTTCGGGGGGCGGGGAGGACACCGGGGAGCTGTTTTTT.

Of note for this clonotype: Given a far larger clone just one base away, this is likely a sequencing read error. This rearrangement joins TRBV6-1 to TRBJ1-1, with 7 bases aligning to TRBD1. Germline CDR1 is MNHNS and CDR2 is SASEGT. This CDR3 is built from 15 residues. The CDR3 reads CVSSYWDSVNTEAFF. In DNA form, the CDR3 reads TGTGTCAGCAGTTACTGGGACAGCGTTAACACTGAAGCTTTCTTT.

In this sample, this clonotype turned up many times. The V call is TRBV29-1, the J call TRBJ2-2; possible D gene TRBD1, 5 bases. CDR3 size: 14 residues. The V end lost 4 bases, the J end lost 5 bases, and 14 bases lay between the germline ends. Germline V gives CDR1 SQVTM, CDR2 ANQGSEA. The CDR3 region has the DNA TGCAGCGTTGGGACAAATTTTGAGACCGGGGAGCTGTTTTTT. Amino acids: CSVGTNFETGELFF.

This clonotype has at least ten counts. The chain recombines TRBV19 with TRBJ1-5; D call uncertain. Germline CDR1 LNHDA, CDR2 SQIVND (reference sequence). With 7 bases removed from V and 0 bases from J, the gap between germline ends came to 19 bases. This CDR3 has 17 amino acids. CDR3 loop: CASMAGFQSFSNQPQHF. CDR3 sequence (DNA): TGTGCCAGTATGGCGGGATTTCAATCTTTTAGCAATCAGCCCCAGCATTTT.

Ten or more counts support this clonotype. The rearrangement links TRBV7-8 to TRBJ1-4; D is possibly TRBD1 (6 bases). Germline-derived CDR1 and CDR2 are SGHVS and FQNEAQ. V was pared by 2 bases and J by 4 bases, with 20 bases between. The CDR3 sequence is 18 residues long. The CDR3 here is CASSLTLVLSGDNEKLFF. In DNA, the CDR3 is TGTGCCAGCAGCTTAACGCTAGTGTTATCAGGGGATAATGAAAAACTGTTTTTT.

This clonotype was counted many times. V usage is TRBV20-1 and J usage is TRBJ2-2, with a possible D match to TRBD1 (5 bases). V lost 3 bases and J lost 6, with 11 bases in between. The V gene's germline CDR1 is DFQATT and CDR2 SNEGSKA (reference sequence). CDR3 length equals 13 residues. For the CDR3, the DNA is TGCAGTGCTAGGGAGACAGTATCCGGGGAGCTGTTTTTT. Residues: CSARETVSGELFF.

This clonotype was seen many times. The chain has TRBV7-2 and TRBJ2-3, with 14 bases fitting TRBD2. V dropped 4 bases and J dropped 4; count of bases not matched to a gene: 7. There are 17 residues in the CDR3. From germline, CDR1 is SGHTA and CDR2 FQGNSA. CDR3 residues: CASSSRTSGGWADTQYF. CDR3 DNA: TGTGCCAGCAGCTCCCGGACTAGCGGGGGGTGGGCAGATACGCAGTATTTT.

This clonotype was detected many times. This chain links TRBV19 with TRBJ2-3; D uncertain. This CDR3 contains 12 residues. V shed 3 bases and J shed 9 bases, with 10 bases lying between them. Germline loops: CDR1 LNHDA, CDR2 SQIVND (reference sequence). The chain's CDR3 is CASSIPLRTQYF. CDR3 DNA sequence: TGTGCCAGTAGTATTCCTCTCAGGACGCAGTATTTT.

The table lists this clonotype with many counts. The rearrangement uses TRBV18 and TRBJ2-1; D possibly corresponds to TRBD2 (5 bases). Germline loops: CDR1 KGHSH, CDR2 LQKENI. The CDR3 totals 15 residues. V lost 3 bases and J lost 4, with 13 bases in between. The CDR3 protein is CASSPDPGKYNEQFF. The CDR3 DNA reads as TGTGCCAGCTCACCCGATCCCGGGAAGTACAATGAGCAGTTCTTC.

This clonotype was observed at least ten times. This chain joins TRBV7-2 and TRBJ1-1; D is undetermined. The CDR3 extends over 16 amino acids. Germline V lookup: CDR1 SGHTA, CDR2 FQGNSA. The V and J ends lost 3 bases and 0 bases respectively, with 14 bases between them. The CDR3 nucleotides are TGTGCCAGCAGCTTGGGCTGGGGAGTTATGAACACTGAAGCTTTCTTT. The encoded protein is CASSLGWGVMNTEAFF.

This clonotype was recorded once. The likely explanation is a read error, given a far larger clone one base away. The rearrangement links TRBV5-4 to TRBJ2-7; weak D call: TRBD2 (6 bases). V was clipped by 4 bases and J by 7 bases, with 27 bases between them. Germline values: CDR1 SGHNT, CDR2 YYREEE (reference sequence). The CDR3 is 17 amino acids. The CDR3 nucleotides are TGTGCCAGCAGCCCCGAGGGAGGCCAGAGCTCCTACAATGAGCAGTACTTC. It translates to CASSPEGGQSSYNEQYF.

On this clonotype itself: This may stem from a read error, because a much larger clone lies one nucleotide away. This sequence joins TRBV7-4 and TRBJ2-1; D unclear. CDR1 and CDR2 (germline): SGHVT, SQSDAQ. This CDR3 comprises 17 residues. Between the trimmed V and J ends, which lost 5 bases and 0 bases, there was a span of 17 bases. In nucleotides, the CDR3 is TGTGCCAGCAGCCTTAGCTGGGTTTCCAGCTCCTACAATGAGCAGTTCTTC. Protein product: CASSLSWVSSSYNEQFF.

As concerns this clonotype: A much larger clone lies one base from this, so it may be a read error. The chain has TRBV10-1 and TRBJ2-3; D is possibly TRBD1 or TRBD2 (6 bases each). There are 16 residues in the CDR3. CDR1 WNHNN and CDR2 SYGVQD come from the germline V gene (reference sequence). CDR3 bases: TGCGCCAGCTGTGAGCTTACCGGGGGCCGCACAGATACGCAGTATTTT. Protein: CASCELTGGRTDTQYF.

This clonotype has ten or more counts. In DNA, the CDR3 is TGTGCCAGCAGCTCCGACAGGGTCGAGCAGTACTTC. Protein product: CASSSDRVEQYF. The chain couples TRBV11-2 to TRBJ2-7; 7 bases match TRBD1. Trimming at V came to 4 bases and at J to 6 bases, leaving 3 bases not matched to a gene. The CDR3 has 12 residues. Germline V gives CDR1 SGHAT, CDR2 FQNNGV.